The next 26 T cell receptor beta chains were all read from a single sample in a study of chemoradiotherapy in HPV16-positive cancers. The protocol was immunoSEQ multiplex PCR, while the TCRdb copy is restricted to in-frame clones and leaves out a portion. The sample includes around 15,000 clones, roughly 70% of them seen just once. Sample collection occurred from a patient who underwent chemoradiotherapy. Receptor source: a human donor with HPV-associated anogenital cancer.

This clone occurred a few times. V is TRBV25-1 and J is TRBJ2-3; no definite D call. With 11 bases removed from V and 0 bases from J, the gap between germline ends came to 18 bases. The CDR3 covers 15 residues. Germline CDR1 reads MGHDK; CDR2 reads SYGVNS. The CDR3 sequence is CASSTAVASTDTQYF. The CDR3 DNA sequence: TGTGCCTCCTCCACCGCAGTGGCTAGCACAGATACGCAGTATTTT.

V gene TRBV7-9 combines with J gene TRBJ1-1; D is unresolved. CDR3 length: 13 residues. The germline gives CDR1 SEHNR, CDR2 FQNEAQ (reference sequence). Trimming took off 1 base at V and 2 bases at J, with 5 bases between the two ends. CDR3 region: CASSLGENTEAFF. CDR3 DNA: TGTGCCAGCAGCTTAGGGGAAAACACTGAAGCTTTCTTT.

The chain uses TRBV11-2 and TRBJ2-3; 8 bases match TRBD2. This CDR3 is built from 15 residues. V was pared by 2 bases and J by 4 bases, with 5 bases of the junction left unmatched. CDR1 and CDR2 (germline): SGHAT, FQNNGV. The CDR3 sequence is CASSLFRGGADTQYF. Here the CDR3 DNA reads TGTGCCAGCAGCTTATTTCGGGGGGGGGCAGATACGCAGTATTTT.

This clone was counted between two and nine times. The chain has TRBV7-2 and TRBJ1-2; D is unclear. The germline V gene has CDR1 SGHTA and CDR2 FQGNSA. Trimming took 1 base from V and 0 from J, leaving 6 bases between them. The CDR3 sequence is 14 residues long. For the CDR3, the DNA is TGTGCCAGCAGCTTAGGTGGGTCTAACTATGGCTACACCTTC. This gives the protein CASSLGGSNYGYTF.

This rearrangement joins TRBV5-1 to TRBJ2-6; a weak D match, TRBD1 (5 bases). Germline CDR1 SGHRS, CDR2 YFSETQ. V lost 0 bases to trimming and J lost 2 bases, with 9 bases between them. The CDR3 length is 16 residues. The CDR3 sequence is CASSLDVGPGANVLTF. In DNA, the CDR3 is TGCGCCAGCAGCTTGGATGTGGGGCCTGGGGCCAACGTCCTGACTTTC.

The rearrangement uses TRBV28 and TRBJ1-5; D not resolved. Trimming shortened V by 2 bases and J by 1 base, and 6 bases separated the two germline ends. This CDR3 has 14 amino acids. Looked up from germline, CDR1 is MDHEN and CDR2 is SYDVKM. This CDR3 reads CASSLIGSNQPQHF. In DNA form, the CDR3 reads TGTGCCAGCAGTTTAATAGGGAGCAATCAGCCCCAGCATTTT.

The chain recombines TRBV4-3 with TRBJ2-3; D not resolved. Trimming shortened V by 2 bases and J by 5 bases, and 8 bases separated the two germline ends. The CDR3 covers 13 residues. CDR1 and CDR2 (germline): LGHNA, YSLEER. CDR3 sequence: CASSQTVGDTQYF. The DNA of the CDR3 is TGCGCCAGCAGCCAAACCGTGGGAGATACGCAGTATTTT.

This clone showed up just a few times. The rearrangement uses TRBV2 and TRBJ1-2; D is possibly TRBD1 (5 bases). The CDR3 is 14 residues long. With 3 bases removed from V and 2 bases from J, the gap between germline ends came to 10 bases. Germline loops: CDR1 SNHLY, CDR2 FYNNEI. The CDR3 coding sequence is TGTGCCAGCAGTGAGGTCGGGGGGAACTATGGCTACACCTTC. The encoded protein is CASSEVGGNYGYTF.

This chain uses TRBV28 with TRBJ2-7; TRBD2 agrees at 7 bases. Germline CDR1 and CDR2: MDHEN and SYDVKM. Losses at the gene ends were 3 bases for V and 4 bases for J; bases not matched to a gene: 6. This CDR3 contains 14 residues. DNA of the CDR3: TGTGCCAGCAGTTTGGGGGGGTCTAAGTACGAGCAGTACTTC. It encodes CASSLGGSKYEQYF. The full variable domain, its missing parts supplied by reference TRBV28 and TRBJ2-7, is DVKVTQSSRYLVKRTGEKVFLECVQDMDHENMFWYRQDPGLGLRLIYFSYDVKMKEKGDIPEGYSVSREKKERFSLILESASTNQTSMYLCASSLGGSKYEQYFGPGTRLTVT.

By proportion, this clone is medium-sized (0.01 to 0.1%). This CDR3 reads CASLTSTMNTEAFF. CDR3 DNA sequence: TGTGCCAGCCTGACAAGTACCATGAACACTGAAGCTTTCTTT. The V gene is TRBV6-6, the J gene TRBJ1-1; D remains unclear. The germline gives CDR1 MNHNY, CDR2 SVGAGI (reference sequence). Trimming stripped 8 bases from V and 0 bases from J, with 13 bases between. CDR3 size: 14 residues.

J is TRBJ2-3 and V is TRBV11-2; possible D gene TRBD1, 6 bases. Trimming took off 0 bases at V and 4 bases at J, with 17 bases between the two ends. The germline gives CDR1 SGHAT, CDR2 FQNNGV. This CDR3 contains 17 residues. The CDR3 region is CASSLDRHRAGADTQYF. The CDR3 DNA reads as TGTGCCAGCAGCTTAGATCGTCACAGGGCTGGAGCAGATACGCAGTATTTT. Looking up the rest from reference TRBV11-2 and TRBJ2-3 gives the full variable domain: EAGVAQSPRYKIIEKRQSVAFWCNPISGHATLYWYQQILGQGPKLLIQFQNNGVVDDSQLPKDRFSAERLKGVDSTLKIQPAKLEDSAVYLCASSLDRHRAGADTQYFGPGTRLTVL.

The chain combines TRBV2 with TRBJ1-1, with D perhaps matching TRBD1 (6 bases). This CDR3 is 14 amino acids long. Trimming removed 7 bases at V and 5 bases at J, with 17 bases between. Germline V gene data show CDR1 as SNHLY and CDR2 as FYNNEI. The CDR3 loop reads CASNQGGARTEAFF. The DNA for the CDR3 is TGTGCCAGCAACCAAGGGGGGGCGAGAACTGAAGCTTTCTTT.

J is TRBJ1-3 and V is TRBV12-5; D not certain. Germline CDR1 is LGHNT and CDR2 is FRNRAP. This CDR3 has 15 residues. V was cut by 6 bases and J by 3 bases, with 15 bases left in between. The CDR3 region is CASGRGGVYGNTIYF. The CDR3 region has the DNA TGTGCTAGTGGCCGTGGTGGGGTCTATGGAAACACCATATATTTT.

V gene TRBV11-2 combines with J gene TRBJ2-3, with D maybe TRBD2 (6 bases). V lost 1 base and J 6 bases, leaving 11 bases between the germline ends. The CDR3 has 14 residues. CDR1 and CDR2 (germline): SGHAT, FQNNGV. CDR3 loop: CASSLAVLADTQYF. The DNA of the CDR3 is TGTGCCAGCAGCTTAGCGGTGCTAGCGGATACGCAGTATTTT.

The CDR3 DNA is TGTGCCAGCCAGGACGGACCCTATGGCTACACCTTC. It codes for CASQDGPYGYTF. The gene calls are TRBV2 and TRBJ1-2; D is unresolved. Germline V gene sequence: CDR1 SNHLY, CDR2 FYNNEI. The CDR3 is 12 residues long. The ends were cut back, 8 bases at V and 4 bases at J, with 11 bases in the middle.

The chain recombines TRBV7-2 with TRBJ1-2; perhaps TRBD1 as D (6 bases). V was cut by 1 base and J by 4 bases, with 13 bases left in between. This CDR3 is 15 amino acids long. Germline V gene lookup returns CDR1 SGHTA and CDR2 FQGNSA. In DNA, the CDR3 is TGTGCCAGCAGCTTAGTTAGGACAGCCTCCTATGGCTACACCTTC. It yields the protein CASSLVRTASYGYTF.

This chain connects TRBV7-9 to TRBJ2-7; 9 positions agree with TRBD1. V gave up 5 bases and J gave up 6 bases; unmatched junction bases: 8. This CDR3 comprises 14 residues. Looked up from germline, CDR1 is SEHNR and CDR2 is FQNEAQ (reference sequence). The chain's CDR3 is CASSHRDRASEQYF. The CDR3 DNA reads as TGTGCCAGCAGCCACAGGGACAGGGCCTCCGAGCAGTACTTC.

This sequence joins TRBV7-2 and TRBJ2-1; D is unresolved. There are 13 residues in the CDR3. Germline CDR1 reads SGHTA; CDR2 reads FQGNSA. V was shortened by 5 bases and J by 9 bases, with 14 bases between the two germline ends. DNA for the CDR3: TGTGCCAGCAGCCCACGGGCCGCCGGTGAGCAGTTCTTC. It is translated as CASSPRAAGEQFF.

CDR3 sequence (DNA): TGTGCCAGCAGTTTAGGGGGTGGCGAAGGGGTCTACGAGCAGTACTTC. This translates into CASSLGGGEGVYEQYF. The rearrangement links TRBV28 to TRBJ2-7; D is possibly TRBD1 or TRBD2 (5 bases each). V was cut by 2 bases and J by 3 bases, with 17 bases left in between. This CDR3 has 16 amino acids. Germline CDR1 is MDHEN and CDR2 is SYDVKM.

This clone was counted a single time. The V call is TRBV2, the J call TRBJ1-1; 7 bases match TRBD1. V lost 2 bases and J lost 4; bases outside the gene matches: 7. Germline CDR1 SNHLY, CDR2 FYNNEI. This CDR3 has 15 amino acids. This CDR3 is CASSETRQGTTEAFF. The CDR3 nucleotides are TGTGCCAGCAGTGAAACCCGACAGGGAACCACTGAAGCTTTCTTT.

This chain joins TRBV7-9 and TRBJ2-3; D is perhaps TRBD2 (6 bases). CDR3 size: 15 residues. V lost 0 bases and J lost 3, with 10 bases in between. Looked up from germline, CDR1 is SEHNR and CDR2 is FQNEAQ (reference sequence). In nucleotides, the CDR3 is TGTGCCAGCAGCTTAGCGCATGGAGGGACAGATACGCAGTATTTT. Residues: CASSLAHGGTDTQYF. The full variable domain, with the rest looked up from reference TRBV7-9 and TRBJ2-3, is DTGVSQNPRHKITKRGQNVTFRCDPISEHNRLYWYRQTLGQGPEFLTYFQNEAQLEKSRLLSDRFSAERPKGSFSTLEIQRTEQGDSAMYLCASSLAHGGTDTQYFGPGTRLTVL.

The rearrangement joins TRBV5-1 to TRBJ1-1; D uncertain. V was cut by 7 bases and J by 4 bases, with 17 bases left in between. The CDR3 spans 14 residues. Per germline, CDR1 SGHRS and CDR2 YFSETQ. The DNA for the CDR3 is TGCGCCAGCCATAGGCTGCAAGCGGGCACTGAAGCTTTCTTT. As protein: CASHRLQAGTEAFF.

V is TRBV14 and J is TRBJ2-4, with a possible D match to TRBD2 (6 bases). Looked up from germline, CDR1 is SGHDN and CDR2 is FVKESK. The ends were cut back, 0 bases at V and 10 bases at J, with 13 bases in the middle. The CDR3 consists of 14 residues. The CDR3: CASSQDRLSGIQYF. The CDR3 region has the DNA TGTGCCAGCAGCCAAGATAGACTAAGCGGGATTCAGTACTTC.

The J gene is TRBJ1-2, the V gene TRBV7-9, with 7 bases fitting TRBD1. Germline V gives CDR1 SEHNR, CDR2 FQNEAQ (reference sequence). J lost 3 bases, V lost 0 bases, and 4 bases had no gene match. The CDR3 has 15 residues. DNA for the CDR3: TGTGCCAGCAGCTTAGCAGGGGGCTACGACTATGGCTACACCTTC. Translating gives CASSLAGGYDYGYTF.

The chain links TRBV4-3 to TRBJ2-6; D uncertain. The CDR3 is 17 residues long. In germline, CDR1 is LGHNA, CDR2 YSLEER. Trimming left V 0 bases short and J 0 bases short, with 9 bases between. Here the CDR3 reads CASSQDVGSSGANVLTF. In DNA form, the CDR3 reads TGCGCCAGCAGCCAAGATGTGGGGTCCTCTGGGGCCAACGTCCTGACTTTC.

This clone was detected only once. The rearrangement uses TRBV19 and TRBJ2-3; possibly TRBD1 for D (6 bases). The V end lost 7 bases, the J end lost 0 bases, and 11 bases lay between the germline ends. CDR3 length: 14 amino acids. Looked up from germline, CDR1 is LNHDA and CDR2 is SQIVND (reference sequence). DNA for the CDR3: TGTGCCAGTACCAGGGGCACCAGCACAGATACGCAGTATTTT. Its translation: CASTRGTSTDTQYF.